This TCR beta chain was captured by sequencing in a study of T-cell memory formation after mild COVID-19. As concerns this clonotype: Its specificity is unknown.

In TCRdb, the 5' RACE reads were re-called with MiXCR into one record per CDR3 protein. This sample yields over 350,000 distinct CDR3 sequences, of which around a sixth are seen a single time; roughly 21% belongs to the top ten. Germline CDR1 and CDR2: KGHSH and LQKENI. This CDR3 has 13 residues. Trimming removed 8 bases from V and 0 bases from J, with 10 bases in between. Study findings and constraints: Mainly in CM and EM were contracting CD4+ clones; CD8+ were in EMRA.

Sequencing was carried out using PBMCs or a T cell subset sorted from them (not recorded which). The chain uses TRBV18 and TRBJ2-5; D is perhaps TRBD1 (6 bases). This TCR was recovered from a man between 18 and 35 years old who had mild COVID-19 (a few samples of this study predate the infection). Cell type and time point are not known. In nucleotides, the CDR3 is TGTGCCAGCGCGGACAGAAACCAAGAGACCCAGTACTTC. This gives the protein CASADRNQETQYF. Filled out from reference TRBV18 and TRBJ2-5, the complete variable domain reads NAGVMQNPRHLVRRRGQEARLRCSPMKGHSHVYWYRQLPEEGLKFMVYLQKENIIDESGMPKERFSAEFPKEGPSILRIQQVVRGDSAAYFCASADRNQETQYFGPGTRLLVL.